This entry lists 14 T cell receptor beta chains sequenced from one sample in a study of cytomegalovirus exposure and HLA in healthy donors (dated by TCRdb to 2015 to 2018). The method behind the library was the immunoSEQ multiplex PCR assay. For the multiplex PCR, a mixture combining 60 forward primers for TCR Vbeta segments and 13 reverse primers for TCR Jbeta segments was used. TCRdb took this table from immuneACCESS and kept in-frame rearrangements with V and J called. Such tables lack part of the clones; where checked against another copy, unresolved V genes explain under half of the gap, and the rest is unexplained. Within this sample are around 99,000 clones, with 81% of them counted one time only. Approximately 2.1% of the sample goes to the ten largest clones. Sequencing was performed on PBMCs. Source of these receptors: a man younger than 45 in good health and CMV-seronegative.

The chain links TRBV7-2 to TRBJ1-1; D remains unclear. Germline CDR1 reads SGHTA; CDR2 reads FQGNSA. The CDR3 spans 12 residues. Trimming removed 5 bases from V and 11 bases from J, with 15 bases in between. The DNA for the CDR3 is TGTGCCAGCAGCACAGACACATTGAAGGCTTTCTTT. Translation: CASSTDTLKAFF.

V is TRBV4-2 and J is TRBJ2-1; tentative D call: TRBD1 (5 bases). V gave up 0 bases and J gave up 9 bases, with 18 bases separating them. The CDR3 has 16 amino acids. From germline, CDR1 is LGHNA and CDR2 YNFKEQ. Here the CDR3 reads CASSQEGRPLQGEQFF. The CDR3 DNA is TGTGCCAGCAGCCAAGAAGGGCGCCCGCTGCAGGGTGAGCAGTTCTTC.

The rearrangement uses TRBV7-8 and TRBJ2-7, with 9 nucleotides matching TRBD2. The CDR3 is made up of 17 amino acids. Germline values: CDR1 SGHVS, CDR2 FQNEAQ. V shed 6 bases and J 2 bases; nucleotides not matched to a gene: 14. The CDR3 nucleotides are TGTGCCAGCAGTCACCTGTCGGTGTCTAGCGGGACCTACGAGCAGTACTTC. This encodes CASSHLSVSSGTYEQYF.

This clone came up once. The J gene is TRBJ2-5, the V gene TRBV30; D is ambiguous. The CDR3 spans 10 residues. Germline-derived CDR1 and CDR2 are GTSNPN and SVGIG (reference sequence). Trimming stripped 5 bases from V and 5 bases from J, with 6 bases between. The CDR3 spells CAWEMETQYF. The DNA for the CDR3 is TGTGCCTGGGAGATGGAGACCCAGTACTTC.

The rearrangement joins TRBV30 to TRBJ1-1; 10 nucleotides match TRBD1. J was trimmed by 4 bases and V by 2 bases; bases with no gene match: 1. CDR3 length: 13 amino acids. Germline CDR1 and CDR2: GTSNPN and SVGIG (reference sequence). The CDR3 nucleotides are TGTGCCTGGAGTTGGACAGGGGGCACTGAAGCTTTCTTT. Translating gives CAWSWTGGTEAFF.

The chain carries TRBV7-6 and TRBJ2-5; 8 nucleotides align to TRBD1. Germline values: CDR1 SGHVS, CDR2 FNYEAQ. V was clipped by 0 bases and J by 4 bases; unmatched bases: 1. This CDR3 has 14 residues. The DNA for the CDR3 is TGTGCCAGCAGCTTAGCGGACAGGGTAGAGACCCAGTACTTC. Its translation: CASSLADRVETQYF.

This sequence joins TRBV5-4 and TRBJ2-2; D may be TRBD1 (6 bases). The CDR3 has 13 amino acids. Germline lookup yields CDR1 SGHNT and CDR2 YYREEE (reference sequence). V was trimmed by 5 bases and J by 6 bases, leaving 11 bases between them. The CDR3 sequence is CASRQGPPGELFF. CDR3 bases: TGTGCCAGCAGGCAGGGGCCCCCCGGGGAGCTGTTTTTT.

This rearrangement joins TRBV6-1 to TRBJ2-5; D possibly corresponds to TRBD1 (6 bases). Between the trimmed V and J ends, which lost 7 bases and 0 bases, there was a span of 12 bases. This CDR3 has 14 residues. CDR1 MNHNS and CDR2 SASEGT come from the germline V gene. The CDR3 DNA follows: TGTGCCAGCACCAAGGACAGAGACCAAGAGACCCAGTACTTC. Translated: CASTKDRDQETQYF.

This clone was counted a single time. The rearrangement uses TRBV30 and TRBJ2-7, with 8 bases identical to TRBD1. Trimming took 8 bases from V and 6 from J; bases not matched to a gene: 18. Germline CDR1 reads GTSNPN; CDR2 reads SVGIG (reference sequence). The CDR3 is 15 residues long. The CDR3 bases are TGTGCCGGCGCCCCGGTGCAGGGGGCAAGGGGCGAGCAGTACTTC. Translated, it gives CAGAPVQGARGEQYF.

This clone was found once. The sample has other DNA sequences that encode this CDR3 too. The chain carries TRBV7-3 and TRBJ1-1; unclear D gene. The CDR3 has 13 amino acids. Trimming shortened V by 0 bases and J by 4 bases, and 6 bases separated the two germline ends. Germline V gene sequence: CDR1 SGHTA, CDR2 FQGTGA. The CDR3 reads CASSLTGGTEAFF. CDR3 in DNA: TGTGCCAGCAGCTTAACCGGTGGCACTGAAGCTTTCTTT.

The genes are TRBV18 and TRBJ2-5; D ambiguous. The CDR3 sequence is 13 residues long. Germline V gene sequence: CDR1 KGHSH, CDR2 LQKENI. Trimming took 2 bases from V and 4 from J, leaving 8 bases between them. CDR3 loop: CASSPAAVETQYF. As DNA, the CDR3 is TGTGCCAGCTCACCAGCCGCGGTAGAGACCCAGTACTTC.

The chain is built from TRBV7-2 and TRBJ2-1, with 8 bases identical to TRBD2. This CDR3 spans 15 amino acids. After removal of 5 bases from V and 2 bases from J, the junction contained 5 bases not matched to a gene. In germline, CDR1 is SGHTA, CDR2 FQGNSA. The chain's CDR3 is CASSGSGGPYNEQFF. DNA for the CDR3: TGTGCCAGCAGCGGATCGGGGGGGCCCTACAATGAGCAGTTCTTC. The full variable domain, with the rest looked up from reference TRBV7-2 and TRBJ2-1, is GAGVSQSPSNKVTEKGKDVELRCDPISGHTALYWYRQSLGQGLEFLIYFQGNSAPDKSGLPSDRFSAERTGGSVSTLTIQRTQQEDSAVYLCASSGSGGPYNEQFFGPGTRLTVL.

The J gene is TRBJ2-7, the V gene TRBV4-2, with D possibly matching TRBD1 (6 bases). CDR1 is LGHNA, CDR2 YNFKEQ, per germline. The germline V and J ends were trimmed by 0 bases and 0 bases, with 12 bases remaining between them. This CDR3 is built from 16 residues. The CDR3 sequence is CASSQEGHWGSYEQYF. The CDR3 region has the DNA TGTGCCAGCAGCCAAGAGGGACATTGGGGCTCCTACGAGCAGTACTTC.

The chain is built from TRBV5-6 and TRBJ2-7, with TRBD1 as a possible D gene (5 bases). Per the germline V gene, CDR1 is SGHDT and CDR2 is YYEEEE. V gave up 3 bases and J gave up 3 bases, with 10 bases separating them. The CDR3 has 13 residues. The CDR3 sequence: CASSYVDSYEQYF. CDR3 DNA: TGTGCCAGCAGCTACGTAGACAGCTACGAGCAGTACTTC.